This T cell receptor beta chain was profiled in a study of T cell repertoires in cytomegalovirus infection. The wider study: From public TCR beta signatures came an indication of both CMV infection and matching HLA type. Findings and limits, study-wide: The ex vivo response was dominated by HLA-C-restricted CMV-specific TCR beta clonotypes.

TCRdb ran MiXCR on the reads and lists one entry per CDR3 protein. The repertoire includes under 150,000 distinct CDR3 sequences, approximately 9.2% of them detected once, and 10% sits in the top ten. This clonotype showed up many times. Its cognate antigen is unknown. The length of the CDR3 is 15 residues. J lost 1 base, V lost 7 bases, and 8 bases had no gene match. Per the germline V gene, CDR1 is MNHNY and CDR2 is SVGAGI (reference sequence). The V and J genes are TRBV6-6 and TRBJ2-3; 7 positions match TRBD2. Sequenced sample: PBMCs. The origin of this receptor is a human donor in good health (CMV status not recorded). Some clones in this sample may be carry-over from other donors' samples. DNA for the CDR3: TGTGCCAGCACCCGATACCGGGGGGGCACAGATACGCAGTATTTT. Residues: CASTRYRGGTDTQYF.